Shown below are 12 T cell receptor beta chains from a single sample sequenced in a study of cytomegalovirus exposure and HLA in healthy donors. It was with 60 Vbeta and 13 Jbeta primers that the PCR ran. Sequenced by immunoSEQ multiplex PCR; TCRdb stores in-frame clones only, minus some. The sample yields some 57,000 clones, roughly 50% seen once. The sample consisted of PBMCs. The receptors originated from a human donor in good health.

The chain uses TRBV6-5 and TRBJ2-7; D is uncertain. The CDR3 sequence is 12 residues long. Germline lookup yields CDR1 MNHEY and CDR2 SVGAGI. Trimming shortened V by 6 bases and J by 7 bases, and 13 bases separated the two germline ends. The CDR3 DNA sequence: TGTGCCAGCAGGGTGCGCGGATTAGAGCAGTACTTC. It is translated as CASRVRGLEQYF.

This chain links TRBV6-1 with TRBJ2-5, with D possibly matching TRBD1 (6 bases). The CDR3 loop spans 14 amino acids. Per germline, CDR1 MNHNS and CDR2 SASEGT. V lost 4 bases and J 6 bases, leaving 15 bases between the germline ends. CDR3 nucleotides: TGTGCCAGCAGTGGGTTAAGGGGGATGAAGACCCAGTACTTC. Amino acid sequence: CASSGLRGMKTQYF.

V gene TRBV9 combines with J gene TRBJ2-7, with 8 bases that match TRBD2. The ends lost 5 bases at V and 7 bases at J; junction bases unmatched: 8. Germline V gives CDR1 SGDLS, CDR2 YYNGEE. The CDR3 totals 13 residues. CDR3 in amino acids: CASSPGGGLEQYF. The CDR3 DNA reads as TGTGCCAGCAGTCCCGGGGGGGGCTTGGAGCAGTACTTC.

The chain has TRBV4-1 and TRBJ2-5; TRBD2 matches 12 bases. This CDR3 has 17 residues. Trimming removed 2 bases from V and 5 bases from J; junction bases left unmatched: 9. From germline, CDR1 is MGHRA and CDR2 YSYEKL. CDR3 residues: CASSQNPSSGGGETQYF. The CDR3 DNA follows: TGCGCCAGCAGCCAAAACCCCTCTAGCGGGGGGGGTGAGACCCAGTACTTC.

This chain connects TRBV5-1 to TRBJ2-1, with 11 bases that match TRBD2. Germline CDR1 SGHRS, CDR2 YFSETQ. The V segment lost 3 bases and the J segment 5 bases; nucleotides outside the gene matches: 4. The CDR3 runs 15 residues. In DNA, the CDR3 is TGCGCCAGCAGCTCACTAGCGGGAGTTGACAATGAGCAGTTCTTC. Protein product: CASSSLAGVDNEQFF.

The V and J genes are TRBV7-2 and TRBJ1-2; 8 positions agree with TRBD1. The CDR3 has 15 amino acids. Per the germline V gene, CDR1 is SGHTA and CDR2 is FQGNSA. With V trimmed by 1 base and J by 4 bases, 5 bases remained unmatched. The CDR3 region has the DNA TGTGCCAGCAGCTTAGGGCAGGGGGCGTCCTATGGCTACACCTTC. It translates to CASSLGQGASYGYTF.

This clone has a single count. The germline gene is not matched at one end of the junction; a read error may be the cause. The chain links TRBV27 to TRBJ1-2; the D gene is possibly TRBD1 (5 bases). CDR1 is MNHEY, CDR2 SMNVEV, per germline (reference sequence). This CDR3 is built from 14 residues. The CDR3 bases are TGTGCCAGCAGTTTCGGGGGGGTTGGCTATGGCTACCCCTTC. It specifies CASSFGGVGYGYPF.

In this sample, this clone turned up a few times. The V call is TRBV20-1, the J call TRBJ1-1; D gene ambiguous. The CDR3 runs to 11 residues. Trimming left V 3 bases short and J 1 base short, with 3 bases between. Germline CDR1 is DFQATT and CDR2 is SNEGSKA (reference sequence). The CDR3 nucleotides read TGCAGTGCTAGCTGGAACACTGAAGCTTTCTTT. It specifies CSASWNTEAFF.

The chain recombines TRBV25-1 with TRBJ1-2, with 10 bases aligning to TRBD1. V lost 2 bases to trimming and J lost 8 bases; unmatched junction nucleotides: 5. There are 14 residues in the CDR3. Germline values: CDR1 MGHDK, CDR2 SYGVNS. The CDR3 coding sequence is TGTGCCAGCAGTGAAGGGGACAGGGGCGAGGGCTACACCTTC. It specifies CASSEGDRGEGYTF.

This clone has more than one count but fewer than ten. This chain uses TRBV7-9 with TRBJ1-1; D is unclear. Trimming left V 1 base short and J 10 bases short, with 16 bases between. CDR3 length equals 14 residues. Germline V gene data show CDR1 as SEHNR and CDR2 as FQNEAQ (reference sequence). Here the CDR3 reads CASSLGGGEGGAFF. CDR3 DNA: TGTGCCAGCAGCTTAGGGGGTGGGGAGGGAGGAGCTTTCTTT.

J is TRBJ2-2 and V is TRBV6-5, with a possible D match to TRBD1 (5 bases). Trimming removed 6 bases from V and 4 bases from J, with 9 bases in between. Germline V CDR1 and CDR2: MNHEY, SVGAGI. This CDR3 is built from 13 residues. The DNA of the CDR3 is TGTGCCAGCAGGTGGGGCCCCACCGGGGAGCTGTTTTTT. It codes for CASRWGPTGELFF.

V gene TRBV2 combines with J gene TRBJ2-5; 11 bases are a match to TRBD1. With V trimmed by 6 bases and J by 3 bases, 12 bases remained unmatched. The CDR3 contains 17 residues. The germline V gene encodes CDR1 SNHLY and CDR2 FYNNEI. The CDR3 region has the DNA TGTGCCAGCAGACAGACCTGGGACAGGGGGGGAAAAGAGACCCAGTACTTC. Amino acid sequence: CASRQTWDRGGKETQYF.